A selection of T cell receptor beta chains follows, all from one sample in a study of CD4 T cells in relation to SARS-CoV-2 and coronaviruses. This table comes from immunoSEQ multiplex PCR, and its TCRdb copy is limited to in-frame clones, with some not included. The sample holds 60,000 to 80,000 clones, around 86% seen once. The sample taken for sequencing was memory CD4+ T cells from PBMCs. The receptor source for this set is a human donor in good health. The CDR3 runs from the conserved cysteine through the conserved F or W. The D gene is left open where the match is weak. Clone size is given for some rows only: seen once, a few or many times, or a class if the clone is expanded.

>TRBV7-2|.|TRBJ1-5|.
TGTGCCAGCAGCGACGGGTGGGGGGGAAACAATCAGCCCCAGCATTTT
CASSDGWGGNNQPQHF
>TRBV5-1|.|TRBJ2-1|TRBD2
TGCGCCAGCAGCAAGGGACTAGCGAGAACTAATGCCGAGCAGTTCTTC
CASSKGLARTNAEQFF
>TRBV6-5|.|TRBJ1-1|.
TGTGCCAGCAGTTACTCGATCAAAGGGGTCACTGAAGCTTTCTTT
CASSYSIKGVTEAFF
>TRBV12-3/TRBV12-4|.|TRBJ2-7|TRBD1
TGTGCCAGCAGTCGGGGACAGATATACGAGCAGTACTTC
CASSRGQIYEQYF
>TRBV7-6|.|TRBJ2-1|.
TGTGCCAGCAGCTCCCGGACAGGCTATACGGGGGGGAGCTCCTACAATGAGCAGTTCTTC
CASSSRTGYTGGSSYNEQFF
>TRBV3-1/TRBV3-2|.|TRBJ1-4|TRBD1
TGTGCCAGCAGCCGGTACCAGGGGGTTGGGGAAAAACTGTTTTTT
CASSRYQGVGEKLFF
>TRBV4-2|few|TRBJ1-5|.
TGTGCCAGCAGCCAAGATGGGAGGGGCAGCCTTCGCTCCAATCAGCCCCAGCATTTT
CASSQDGRGSLRSNQPQHF
>TRBV10-2|few|TRBJ1-1|.
TGCGCCAGCAGTGCCACAGGGTGGGCTGAAGCTTTCTTT
CASSATGWAEAFF
>TRBV4-3|.|TRBJ1-2|.
TGCGCCAGCAGCCAAGCGGGGGGGCGATATGGCTACACCTTC
CASSQAGGRYGYTF
>TRBV28|.|TRBJ1-5|.
TGTGCCAGCAGGGGGGACCCACCCCGCAATCAGCCCCAGCATTTT
CASRGDPPRNQPQHF
>TRBV5-1|.|TRBJ2-3|.
TGCGCCAGCAGCTTGAGACGGATAGACACAGATACGCAGTATTTT
CASSLRRIDTDTQYF
>TRBV5-1|.|TRBJ2-2|.
TGCGCCAGCAGCTTGGATGGGGTCAAAGCGAACACCGGGGAGCTGTTTTTT
CASSLDGVKANTGELFF
>TRBV19|once|TRBJ1-5|TRBD1
TGTGCCAGTAGTATAGGGACAGGGAATAGCAATCAGCCCCAGCATTTT
CASSIGTGNSNQPQHF
>TRBV15|.|TRBJ1-4|.
TGTGCCACCAGCGACCCCCGGGGGGATGGGGAAAAACTGTTTTTT
CATSDPRGDGEKLFF
>TRBV7-2|.|TRBJ2-1|.
TGTGCCAGCAGCCCCAGACAACAGGGCGAGTCCAATGAGCAGTTCTTC
CASSPRQQGESNEQFF
>TRBV19|.|TRBJ1-1|TRBD1
TGTGCCAGTAGTATAGCAGGGGGCAGGACTGAAGCTTTCTTT
CASSIAGGRTEAFF
>TRBV20-1|.|TRBJ2-1|.
TGCAGTGGTAACACCTACAATGAGCAGTTCTTC
CSGNTYNEQFF
>TRBV6-5|.|TRBJ1-4|.
TGTGCCAGCAGTTCAGCAGGAGCTAATGAAAAACTGTTTTTT
CASSSAGANEKLFF
>TRBV29-1|.|TRBJ2-5|.
TGCAGCTTCCTTGGGGAGACCCAGTACTTC
CSFLGETQYF
>TRBV5-6|.|TRBJ2-1|TRBD2
TGTGCCAGCAGCTTTGGACTAGCGGGAGGGAGCTCCTACAATGAGCAGTTCTTC
CASSFGLAGGSSYNEQFF
>TRBV6-6|.|TRBJ2-5|.
TGTGCCAGCAGTTACTCGGGGCAAATGGAGACCCAGTACTTC
CASSYSGQMETQYF
>TRBV5-6|.|TRBJ2-1|TRBD2
TGTGCCAGCAGCCGAAGCGGGAATGCCTACAATGAGCAGTTCTTC
CASSRSGNAYNEQFF
>TRBV5-4|.|TRBJ2-2|.
TGTGCCAGCAGTCGTGGGGGCACCGGGGAGCTGTTTTTT
CASSRGGTGELFF
>TRBV7-3|.|TRBJ1-1|.
TGTGCCAGCAGCTTAAGTAGGAACACTGAAGCTTTCTTT
CASSLSRNTEAFF
>TRBV3-1/TRBV3-2|.|TRBJ1-1|.
TGTGCCAGCAGCCTTTCCAGGGGAGAGACTGAAGCTTTCTTT
CASSLSRGETEAFF
>TRBV7-2|.|TRBJ2-2|TRBD1
TGTGCCAGCAGCTTCGGGACAGGGAACGCCGGGGAGCTGTTTTTT
CASSFGTGNAGELFF
>TRBV5-4|.|TRBJ1-4|.
TGTGCCAGCACCAACGGTGGCTTTAATGAAAAACTGTTTTTT
CASTNGGFNEKLFF
>TRBV6-6|.|TRBJ1-2|.
TGTGCCAGTAGCCCGCCCCCGGGCTATGGCTACACCTTC
CASSPPPGYGYTF
>TRBV27|.|TRBJ1-1|.
TGTGCCAGCAGTTCCCCCTCAGGGAACACTGAAGCTTTCTTT
CASSSPSGNTEAFF
>TRBV5-1|.|TRBJ2-7|.
TGCGCCACCAAAACCGGGACGGCGTCCTACGAGCAGTACTTC
CATKTGTASYEQYF
>TRBV5-5|.|TRBJ2-7|.
TGTGCCAGCACTCACGTGACTGCGTCCTACGAGCAGTACTTC
CASTHVTASYEQYF
>TRBV2|.|TRBJ1-3|.
TGTGCCAGCTACGGGGGACCCACATCGTCTTTCTCTGGAAACACCATATATTTT
CASYGGPTSSFSGNTIYF
>TRBV12-2|.|TRBJ2-3|.
TGTGCAAGTCGCTTAAGAGCTAGCACAGATACGCAGTATTTT
CASRLRASTDTQYF
>TRBV18|.|TRBJ2-6|.
TGTGCCAGCTCACCATATGGGTTGGCCAGCGGGGCCAACGTCCTGACTTTC
CASSPYGLASGANVLTF
>TRBV27|few|TRBJ2-7|.
TGTGCCATCAAAGACAGGGGAGGGGGCGAGCAGTACTTC
CAIKDRGGGEQYF
>TRBV19|.|TRBJ2-1|TRBD2
TGTGCCAGTAGTTTAAGCGGGAGCCCCCCCTACAATGAGCAGTTCTTC
CASSLSGSPPYNEQFF
>TRBV6-6|once|TRBJ1-6|.
TGTGCCAGCCTTCTCGGCCGTGTCTCACCCCTCCACTTT
CASLLGRVSPLHF
>TRBV11-3|.|TRBJ2-3|TRBD1
TGTGCCAGCAGCTCCGGACAGGGATCAGATACGCAGTATTTT
CASSSGQGSDTQYF
>TRBV18|.|TRBJ1-2|TRBD1
TGTGCCAGCTCACCATCGGGACAGTATAACTATGGCTACACCTTC
CASSPSGQYNYGYTF
>TRBV15|once|TRBJ1-4|TRBD1
TGTGCCACCAGCAGAGATGGGGCAGGGGGTAGAGAAAAACTGTTTTTT
CATSRDGAGGREKLFF
>TRBV30|.|TRBJ1-2|.
TGTGCCTGGAGTGCCGGCTTAAGCGGCTACACCTTC
CAWSAGLSGYTF
>TRBV6-6|.|TRBJ1-5|.
TGTGCCAGCAGAAAAGACGTTTATAGCAATCAGCCCCAGCATTTT
CASRKDVYSNQPQHF
>TRBV2|few|TRBJ1-1|.
TGTGCCAGCAGTGCGGGGGCGAAGGGAGCTTTCTTT
CASSAGAKGAFF
>TRBV28|.|TRBJ2-5|.
TGTGCCAGCAGTTTAAGGGAGACTGGACAGCAAGAGACCCAGTACTTC
CASSLRETGQQETQYF
>TRBV5-4|.|TRBJ2-7|TRBD1
TGTGCCAGCAGCAACCGGGACAGGAAATACGAGCAGTACTTC
CASSNRDRKYEQYF
>TRBV5-1|.|TRBJ2-7|TRBD1
TGCGCCAGCAGCCAGGGACAGGGGGGGGGCGAGCAGTACTTC
CASSQGQGGGEQYF
>TRBV2|.|TRBJ2-5|.
TGTGCCAGCAGTGATGGGGCAAAAGAGACCCAGTACTTC
CASSDGAKETQYF
>TRBV19|.|TRBJ1-2|.
TGTGCCAGCAAACTGGCCGGCGATTATGGCTACACCTTC
CASKLAGDYGYTF
>TRBV18|.|TRBJ2-5|TRBD1
TGTGCCAGCTCAATCGCGACAGGGAGTGAAGAGACCCAGTACTTC
CASSIATGSEETQYF
>TRBV7-9|.|TRBJ1-2|TRBD1
TGTGCCAGCAGCGGAATGTGGGACAGGGACTACTATGGCTACACCTTC
CASSGMWDRDYYGYTF
>TRBV30|few|TRBJ1-4|.
TGTGCCTGGAGTCCCCGACAGCCGGGAGTGGTTAATGAAAAACTGTTTTTT
CAWSPRQPGVVNEKLFF
>TRBV29-1|.|TRBJ1-4|.
TGCAGCGTTGCCATAAGCAGGGCGCGGGAAAAACTGTTTTTT
CSVAISRAREKLFF
>TRBV6-5|.|TRBJ1-1|TRBD1
TGTGCCAGCAGTTACTCGCGACAGGGGATGAACACTGAAGCTTTCTTT
CASSYSRQGMNTEAFF